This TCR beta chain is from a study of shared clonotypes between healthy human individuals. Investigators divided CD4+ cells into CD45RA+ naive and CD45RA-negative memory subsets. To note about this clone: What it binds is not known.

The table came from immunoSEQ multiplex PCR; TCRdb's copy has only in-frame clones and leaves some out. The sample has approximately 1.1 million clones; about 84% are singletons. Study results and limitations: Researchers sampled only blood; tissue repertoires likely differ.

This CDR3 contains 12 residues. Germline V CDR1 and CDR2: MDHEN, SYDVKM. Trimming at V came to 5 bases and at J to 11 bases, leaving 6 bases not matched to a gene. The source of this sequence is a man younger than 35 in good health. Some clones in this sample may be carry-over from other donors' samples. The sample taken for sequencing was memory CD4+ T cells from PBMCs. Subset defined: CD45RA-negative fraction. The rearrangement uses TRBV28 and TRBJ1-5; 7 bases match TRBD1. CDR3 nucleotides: TGTGCCAGCAGTATACTCGGACAGGCCCAGCATTTT. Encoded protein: CASSILGQAQHF.